This is a list of T cell receptor beta chains from one sample in a study of blood T cell repertoires in COVID-19. Libraries were prepared by immunoSEQ multiplex PCR; TCRdb keeps only in-frame clonotypes and omits some of them. Of about 220,000 clones listed, 82% are singletons. The specimen was PBMCs or T cells enriched from blood (not recorded which). These receptors all come from a woman in her sixties who had recovered from COVID-19. Each CDR3 is given with its conserved first and last residue. The order of the fields is J gene, clone size, D gene, V gene, CDR3 DNA, CDR3 protein. The D gene is left open where the match is weak. Rows may omit the clone size; those that give it use once, few, many or a size class.

j_call: TRBJ2-7
clone_size: -
d_call: -
v_call: TRBV4-3
cdr3_nt: TGCGCCAGCAGCCAAGATTCATCCCGGTCATCCTACGAGCAGTACTTC
cdr3_aa: CASSQDSSRSSYEQYF

j_call: TRBJ1-1
clone_size: -
d_call: TRBD1
v_call: TRBV3-1/TRBV3-2
cdr3_nt: TGTGCCAGCAGCCAGACAGGGATGAACACTGAAGCTTTCTTT
cdr3_aa: CASSQTGMNTEAFF

j_call: TRBJ1-6
clone_size: -
d_call: -
v_call: TRBV7-2
cdr3_nt: TGTGCCAGCAGACAGATGGACAGTTATAATTCACCCCTCCACTTT
cdr3_aa: CASRQMDSYNSPLHF

j_call: TRBJ2-1
clone_size: -
d_call: TRBD2
v_call: TRBV18
cdr3_nt: TGTGCCGCCGGGGGGATGGACTTCTCCTACAATGAGCAGTTCTTC
cdr3_aa: CAAGGMDFSYNEQFF

j_call: TRBJ1-5
clone_size: -
d_call: TRBD1
v_call: TRBV2
cdr3_nt: TGTGCCAGCAGTACGGACAGGGATCATCAGCCCCAGCATTTT
cdr3_aa: CASSTDRDHQPQHF

j_call: TRBJ1-6
clone_size: -
d_call: TRBD1
v_call: TRBV6-2/TRBV6-3
cdr3_nt: TGTGCCAGCAGGCCTGGGACAGGGAATTCACCCCTCCACTTT
cdr3_aa: CASRPGTGNSPLHF

j_call: TRBJ1-6
clone_size: -
d_call: TRBD1
v_call: TRBV6-5
cdr3_nt: TGTGCCAGCAGTTGGACCACAGGGGGAAATTCACCCCTCCACTTT
cdr3_aa: CASSWTTGGNSPLHF

j_call: TRBJ2-1
clone_size: -
d_call: TRBD1
v_call: TRBV3-1/TRBV3-2
cdr3_nt: TGTGCCAGCAGCCAAGATCGTGGGACAGGGAGGTACAATGAGCAGTTCTTC
cdr3_aa: CASSQDRGTGRYNEQFF

j_call: TRBJ1-2
clone_size: once
d_call: -
v_call: TRBV4-2
cdr3_nt: TGTGCCAGCAGCCAAGATGGCGGGGGCTTTTTTTATGGCTACACCTTC
cdr3_aa: CASSQDGGGFFYGYTF

j_call: TRBJ1-3
clone_size: -
d_call: TRBD1
v_call: TRBV19
cdr3_nt: TGTGCCAGTCTAGGACCAGGACAGGGAAGGGACACCATATATTTT
cdr3_aa: CASLGPGQGRDTIYF

j_call: TRBJ1-5
clone_size: -
d_call: -
v_call: TRBV10-3
cdr3_nt: TGTGCCATCAGGGGGGGTTTAGATAATCAGCCCCAGCATTTT
cdr3_aa: CAIRGGLDNQPQHF

j_call: TRBJ1-2
clone_size: once
d_call: TRBD1
v_call: TRBV4-3
cdr3_nt: TGCGCCAGCAGCCAAGATCACCCCACAGGGGGTAGCTATGGCTACACCTTC
cdr3_aa: CASSQDHPTGGSYGYTF

j_call: TRBJ2-3
clone_size: -
d_call: TRBD2
v_call: TRBV3-1/TRBV3-2
cdr3_nt: TGTGCCAGCAGCCGGAATAGCGGGAGGAACACAGATACGCAGTATTTT
cdr3_aa: CASSRNSGRNTDTQYF

j_call: TRBJ2-3
clone_size: -
d_call: -
v_call: TRBV29-1
cdr3_nt: TGCAGCGTCGGAGGGGGCCCGACCGCAAGTTTCACAGATACGCAGTATTTT
cdr3_aa: CSVGGGPTASFTDTQYF

j_call: TRBJ2-1
clone_size: -
d_call: -
v_call: TRBV2
cdr3_nt: TGTGCCAGCACGGGACTCATTGCCGACAATGAGCAGTTCTTC
cdr3_aa: CASTGLIADNEQFF

j_call: TRBJ1-4
clone_size: -
d_call: -
v_call: TRBV12-3/TRBV12-4
cdr3_nt: TGTGCCAGCAGGCGACAGGAAAATGAAAAACTGTTTTTT
cdr3_aa: CASRRQENEKLFF

j_call: TRBJ1-2
clone_size: once
d_call: TRBD1
v_call: TRBV6-5
cdr3_nt: TGTGCCAGCAGGGCCGGGACAGGGGCTTTCTATGGCTACACCTTC
cdr3_aa: CASRAGTGAFYGYTF

j_call: TRBJ1-2
clone_size: -
d_call: -
v_call: TRBV5-1
cdr3_nt: TGCGCCAGCAGCTTACCAGATAAGACTTTGGGGGGTCGAGTCTATGGCTACACCTTC
cdr3_aa: CASSLPDKTLGGRVYGYTF

j_call: TRBJ2-1
clone_size: -
d_call: TRBD2
v_call: TRBV30
cdr3_nt: TGTGCCTGGAGCGGGAGGCATGACAATGAGCAGTTCTTC
cdr3_aa: CAWSGRHDNEQFF

j_call: TRBJ2-7
clone_size: -
d_call: TRBD2
v_call: TRBV29-1
cdr3_nt: TGCAGCGTCGTAACCGGGAGGTCCGGGTACGAGCAGTACTTC
cdr3_aa: CSVVTGRSGYEQYF

j_call: TRBJ1-1
clone_size: -
d_call: -
v_call: TRBV7-2
cdr3_nt: TGTGCCAGCAGCCTACAACAGGGAAGGGACACTGAAGCTTTCTTT
cdr3_aa: CASSLQQGRDTEAFF

j_call: TRBJ1-4
clone_size: -
d_call: TRBD1
v_call: TRBV5-1
cdr3_nt: TGCGCCAGCAGCTATCAGGGGGAAGAAGGTGAAAAACTGTTTTTT
cdr3_aa: CASSYQGEEGEKLFF

j_call: TRBJ2-5
clone_size: -
d_call: -
v_call: TRBV3-1/TRBV3-2
cdr3_nt: TGTGCCAGCAGCCAAGGTGTGGGGGCCGGGACCCAGTACTTC
cdr3_aa: CASSQGVGAGTQYF

j_call: TRBJ1-6
clone_size: -
d_call: TRBD1
v_call: TRBV6-6
cdr3_nt: TGTGCCAGCTACCACAGGGGGAAAGATTCACCCCTCCACTTT
cdr3_aa: CASYHRGKDSPLHF

j_call: TRBJ1-3
clone_size: -
d_call: -
v_call: TRBV19
cdr3_nt: TGTGCCAGTATTGCCCGGCGCGGAAACTCTGGAAACACCATATATTTT
cdr3_aa: CASIARRGNSGNTIYF

j_call: TRBJ1-1
clone_size: -
d_call: -
v_call: TRBV7-9
cdr3_nt: TGTGCCAGCAGCTTAGCGCGGGGCATGAACACTGAAGCTTTCTTT
cdr3_aa: CASSLARGMNTEAFF

j_call: TRBJ1-5
clone_size: -
d_call: -
v_call: TRBV28
cdr3_nt: TGTGCCAGCAGTTTACTGAGGGAAAATCAGCCCCAGCATTTT
cdr3_aa: CASSLLRENQPQHF

j_call: TRBJ2-5
clone_size: once
d_call: -
v_call: TRBV6-5
cdr3_nt: TGTGCCAGCAGTTACTCGACACCCCAAGAGACCCAGTACTTC
cdr3_aa: CASSYSTPQETQYF

j_call: TRBJ1-1
clone_size: -
d_call: -
v_call: TRBV5-1
cdr3_nt: TGCGCCAGCAGCTTGGGGATGGGTATGAGGGACACTGAAGCTTTCTTT
cdr3_aa: CASSLGMGMRDTEAFF

j_call: TRBJ1-1
clone_size: -
d_call: TRBD1
v_call: TRBV6-5
cdr3_nt: TGTGCCAGCAGTTTGAGACAGGGAGTCGCTGAAGCTTTCTTT
cdr3_aa: CASSLRQGVAEAFF

j_call: TRBJ1-4
clone_size: -
d_call: TRBD1
v_call: TRBV5-1
cdr3_nt: TGCGCCAGCAGCTTGGAGGACAGGGCTCATGAAAAACTGTTTTTT
cdr3_aa: CASSLEDRAHEKLFF

j_call: TRBJ2-1
clone_size: -
d_call: TRBD1
v_call: TRBV7-9
cdr3_nt: TGTGCCCTTTACTCACCGGACAGGGCAAACAATGAGCAGTTCTTC
cdr3_aa: CALYSPDRANNEQFF

j_call: TRBJ2-1
clone_size: -
d_call: -
v_call: TRBV11-3
cdr3_nt: TGTGCCAGCAGCCTGAGGACACAAAACAATGAGCAGTTCTTC
cdr3_aa: CASSLRTQNNEQFF

j_call: TRBJ2-5
clone_size: -
d_call: TRBD2
v_call: TRBV7-9
cdr3_nt: TGTGCCAGCAGCCAAAGACTAGCGGGAGGGCAAGAGACCCAGTACTTC
cdr3_aa: CASSQRLAGGQETQYF

j_call: TRBJ2-7
clone_size: -
d_call: -
v_call: TRBV4-1
cdr3_nt: TGCGCCAGCAGCCTTAGAACTCTCGGGGACGAGCAGTACTTC
cdr3_aa: CASSLRTLGDEQYF

j_call: TRBJ1-1
clone_size: -
d_call: -
v_call: TRBV6-1
cdr3_nt: TGTGCCAGCAGTGAATTTCAGGGAACTGAAGCTTTCTTT
cdr3_aa: CASSEFQGTEAFF

j_call: TRBJ1-2
clone_size: -
d_call: TRBD1
v_call: TRBV18
cdr3_nt: TGTGCCAGCTCACCGCCAGGGACAGCTTGGGTTGGCTACACCTTC
cdr3_aa: CASSPPGTAWVGYTF

j_call: TRBJ2-7
clone_size: -
d_call: TRBD1
v_call: TRBV5-1
cdr3_nt: TGCGCCAGTGCCCCGGGACAGGGACCCGGCCAACGGTACTTC
cdr3_aa: CASAPGQGPGQRYF

j_call: TRBJ1-1
clone_size: -
d_call: -
v_call: TRBV7-2
cdr3_nt: TGTGCCAGCAGCTTAGAGTCGGGAGACACTGAAGCTTTCTTT
cdr3_aa: CASSLESGDTEAFF

j_call: TRBJ1-2
clone_size: -
d_call: -
v_call: TRBV19
cdr3_nt: TGTGCCAGTAGGGGGACGGAGGGTGGCTACACCTTC
cdr3_aa: CASRGTEGGYTF

j_call: TRBJ2-2
clone_size: -
d_call: -
v_call: TRBV10-3
cdr3_nt: TGTGCCATCAGTGAGTCGAAGGGGCTGTACTCCGGGGAGCTGTTTTTT
cdr3_aa: CAISESKGLYSGELFF

j_call: TRBJ2-1
clone_size: once
d_call: TRBD1
v_call: TRBV11-3
cdr3_nt: TGTGCCAGCAGCCCCCCCTCGACAGGGATCGATGAGCAGTTCTTC
cdr3_aa: CASSPPSTGIDEQFF

j_call: TRBJ1-6
clone_size: -
d_call: -
v_call: TRBV4-2
cdr3_nt: TGTGCCAGCAGCCAAGAAAGTGGTCGGGGTTCACCCCTCCACTTT
cdr3_aa: CASSQESGRGSPLHF

j_call: TRBJ2-3
clone_size: few
d_call: -
v_call: TRBV7-9
cdr3_nt: TGTGCCAGCAGCTCCCCTGGCGGCAGCACAGATACGCAGTATTTT
cdr3_aa: CASSSPGGSTDTQYF

j_call: TRBJ2-1
clone_size: -
d_call: TRBD2
v_call: TRBV7-2
cdr3_nt: TGTGCCAGCAGCCCCTCGCGACTAGCGGGAGACAAAGAGCAGTTCTTC
cdr3_aa: CASSPSRLAGDKEQFF

j_call: TRBJ2-1
clone_size: -
d_call: TRBD2
v_call: TRBV4-3
cdr3_nt: TGCGCCAGCAGCCAAGATGTTCTAGCGGGGTACAATGAGCAGTTCTTC
cdr3_aa: CASSQDVLAGYNEQFF

j_call: TRBJ2-5
clone_size: -
d_call: TRBD1
v_call: TRBV7-9
cdr3_nt: TGTGCCAGCAGCCTAAGGACAGGGGGTATGCAGACCCAGTACTTC
cdr3_aa: CASSLRTGGMQTQYF

j_call: TRBJ1-4
clone_size: -
d_call: TRBD1
v_call: TRBV5-1
cdr3_nt: TGCGCCAGCAGCTCCGGGACAGGGGGCGAAAAACTGTTTTTT
cdr3_aa: CASSSGTGGEKLFF

j_call: TRBJ1-1
clone_size: -
d_call: TRBD1
v_call: TRBV6-5
cdr3_nt: TGTGCCAGCAGTTACAGGACAGGGGGCACTGAAGCTTTCTTT
cdr3_aa: CASSYRTGGTEAFF

j_call: TRBJ1-5
clone_size: -
d_call: -
v_call: TRBV11-2
cdr3_nt: TGTGCCAGCAGCTTAGCGGGGGTGGCTCAGCCCCAGCATTTT
cdr3_aa: CASSLAGVAQPQHF

j_call: TRBJ1-4
clone_size: -
d_call: -
v_call: TRBV5-5
cdr3_nt: TGTGCCAGCAGCGCAGGGGCCTCGACTAATGAAAAACTGTTTTTT
cdr3_aa: CASSAGASTNEKLFF